The T cell receptor beta chain described here comes from a study of OX40 agonist ivuxolimab in advanced cancers. As for the study in general: Among those enrolled, mean age was approximately 62 years (range about 23 to 90) and 70% to 85% were male.

The table came from immunoSEQ multiplex PCR; TCRdb's copy has only in-frame clones and leaves some out. The table records 60,000 to 75,000 clones, 70% to 90% of them present only once. This TCR derives from an adult with an advanced solid tumor such as melanoma, head and neck, liver or kidney cancer. This specimen was CD4+ or CD8+ T cells sorted from blood, taken in a trial of the OX40 agonist ivuxolimab.

DNA for the CDR3: TGTGCCAGCTCACCGGGTGCCGGGGAGCAAGAGACCCAGTACTTC. Protein product: CASSPGAGEQETQYF. The rearrangement joins TRBV18 to TRBJ2-5, with a possible D match to TRBD2 (5 bases). Germline V gene sequence: CDR1 KGHSH, CDR2 LQKENI. The CDR3 has 15 residues. V was shortened by 3 bases and J by 2 bases, with 13 bases between the two germline ends. The variable domain in full, completed from reference TRBV18 and TRBJ2-5, reads NAGVMQNPRHLVRRRGQEARLRCSPMKGHSHVYWYRQLPEEGLKFMVYLQKENIIDESGMPKERFSAEFPKEGPSILRIQQVVRGDSAAYFCASSPGAGEQETQYFGPGTRLLVL.